These 8 T cell receptor beta chains share one sample of origin, sequenced in a study of OX40 agonist ivuxolimab in advanced cancers. Produced via immunoSEQ multiplex PCR; TCRdb's table is partial and in-frame only. The table records approximately 40,000 clones, approximately 82% of them present only once. The material was CD4+ or CD8+ T cells sorted from blood, obtained in a trial of the OX40 agonist ivuxolimab. The source is an adult with an advanced solid tumor such as melanoma, head and neck, liver or kidney cancer.

The gene calls are TRBV18 and TRBJ2-7; TRBD1 matches 8 bases. Germline CDR1 reads KGHSH; CDR2 reads LQKENI. The CDR3 totals 17 residues. The trim removed 2 bases at V and 0 bases at J, leaving 9 bases unmatched. CDR3 coding DNA: TGTGCCAGCTCACCAGTTTCCGGGACAGGTAGCTCCTACGAGCAGTACTTC. Translating gives CASSPVSGTGSSYEQYF.

V is TRBV19 and J is TRBJ1-1, with D perhaps matching TRBD1 (6 bases). This CDR3 is 14 amino acids long. V lost 3 bases to trimming and J lost 1 base, with 9 bases between them. CDR1 is LNHDA, CDR2 SQIVND, per germline (reference sequence). The CDR3 reads CASSIVQGNTEAFF. CDR3 bases: TGTGCCAGTAGTATTGTACAGGGGAACACTGAAGCTTTCTTT.

This clone appeared a single time. The genes are TRBV18 and TRBJ2-7; TRBD1 or TRBD2 may be the D gene (5 bases each). This CDR3 comprises 14 residues. From germline, CDR1 is KGHSH and CDR2 LQKENI. The V end was cut by 0 bases, the J end by 7 bases, with 13 bases between. CDR3 protein: CASSPPAGTGEQYF. The CDR3 bases are TGTGCCAGCTCACCACCGGCAGGGACGGGGGAGCAGTACTTC. Filled out from reference TRBV18 and TRBJ2-7, the complete variable domain reads NAGVMQNPRHLVRRRGQEARLRCSPMKGHSHVYWYRQLPEEGLKFMVYLQKENIIDESGMPKERFSAEFPKEGPSILRIQQVVRGDSAAYFCASSPPAGTGEQYFGPGTRLTVT.

This chain joins TRBV28 and TRBJ1-2; no definite D call. V shed 7 bases and J shed 2 bases, with 11 bases lying between them. The CDR3 totals 13 residues. CDR1 and CDR2 from the germline V gene are MDHEN and SYDVKM. The CDR3 DNA follows: TGTGCCAGCAATGAGGGTCTCAACTATGGCTACACCTTC. It codes for CASNEGLNYGYTF.

V is TRBV6-6 and J is TRBJ2-7; TRBD2 agrees at 7 bases. V lost 5 bases and J lost 4; bases outside the gene matches: 8. Germline V gives CDR1 MNHNY, CDR2 SVGAGI (reference sequence). The CDR3 is 14 amino acids. CDR3 sequence reads: CASSTGTTRYEQYF. The CDR3 region has the DNA TGTGCCAGCAGTACCGGGACTACCAGATACGAGCAGTACTTC.

V usage is TRBV5-1 and J usage is TRBJ1-1; TRBD1 aligns across 11 bases. Trimming at V came to 3 bases and at J to 4 bases, leaving 2 bases not matched to a gene. This CDR3 is built from 14 residues. The germline V gene encodes CDR1 SGHRS and CDR2 YFSETQ. CDR3 DNA sequence: TGCGCCAGCAGCTGGGGGACAGGGGGCACTGAAGCTTTCTTT. Its protein is CASSWGTGGTEAFF.

The chain has TRBV10-3 and TRBJ2-5, with a tentative D call TRBD1 (6 bases). CDR3 size: 17 residues. Germline-derived CDR1 and CDR2 are ENHRY and SYGVKD. Trimming pared 2 bases from V and 0 bases from J, leaving 16 bases between. The CDR3 is CAISEITGFSYQETQYF. The CDR3 DNA reads as TGTGCCATCAGTGAGATAACAGGGTTCTCGTACCAAGAGACCCAGTACTTC.

The V and J genes are TRBV7-9 and TRBJ1-1; D possibly corresponds to TRBD1 (5 bases). Trimming removed 11 bases from V and 1 base from J, with 14 bases in between. There are 13 residues in the CDR3. The V gene's germline CDR1 is SEHNR and CDR2 FQNEAQ (reference sequence). CDR3 sequence: CAGPGDGNTEAFF. The CDR3 DNA reads as TGTGCCGGACCGGGGGATGGGAACACTGAAGCTTTCTTT.